This T cell receptor beta chain was captured in a study of blood T cell repertoires in COVID-19. Whole-study context: COVID-19 samples, acute and convalescent, were from the United States, Italy and Spain. Nucleic acid was either cDNA or gDNA, and it came from T cells, B-cell-depleted T cells, or PBMCs.

Germline loops: CDR1 MNHEY, CDR2 SMNVEV (reference sequence). The V end lost 0 bases, the J end lost 7 bases, and 13 bases lay between the germline ends. The CDR3 has 14 amino acids. Study processing details: Amplified reference gene primers provided the basis for estimating nucleated cell counts. The data were produced by immunoSEQ multiplex PCR, yet TCRdb's version contains in-frame clones alone and is incomplete. The V and J calls and clone size are taken from that table; D and trimming were inferred from the DNA. Counted here are around 280,000 clones, about 85% occurring once; the ten biggest clones make up about 2.2%.

Sequencing was carried out using peripheral blood. This chain joins TRBV27 and TRBJ2-7; tentative D call: TRBD1 (5 bases). The source of this sequence is a woman between 50 and 59 years old who had recovered from COVID-19. CDR3 coding DNA: TGTGCCAGCAGTTTATCTGGGGCCCCGGAGGAGCAGTACTTC. This codes for CASSLSGAPEEQYF.